This T cell receptor beta chain was recorded in a study of spatial heterogeneity in lung cancer. Study in general: Among detected sequences, beta-chain ones consistently exceeded alpha-chain ones in number.

From germline, CDR1 is SGDLS and CDR2 YYNGEE. Trimming took off 4 bases at V and 2 bases at J, with 13 bases between the two ends. The CDR3 is 14 residues long. Time point: sample taken at primary tumor resection. Whole RNA from tumor, nontumor lung or frozen PBMC was sequenced unsorted. The donors, about 74 patients with untreated early-stage non-small cell lung cancer, provided the samples. Single TCR cDNA molecules each had their own unique molecular identifier. TCRdb fed the 5' RACE reads into MiXCR, producing one record per CDR3 protein. The profile shows fewer than 25,000 distinct CDR3 sequences, roughly 3% of them singletons. Study-level findings and limits: Resection blood, more than follow-up blood, showed ubiquitous expanded tumor TCRs.

This clonotype was recorded a few times. The antigen is not known. The TCR comes from a female donor with early-stage non-small cell lung cancer. This material consisted of PBMCs, taken at surgery. The rearrangement links TRBV9 to TRBJ2-7, with a possible D match to TRBD1 (5 bases). In nucleotides, the CDR3 is TGTGCCAGCAGCCCCGGGCTAGGGGCCTACGAGCAGTACTTC. Its translation is CASSPGLGAYEQYF.